This is a list of T cell receptor beta chains from one sample in a study of T-cell reconstitution after alpha-beta-depleted transplantation in children. TCRdb analysed the PCR reads with MiXCR anew, one entry per CDR3 protein. The table records under 350,000 distinct CDR3 sequences, almost 10% of them present only once. Sequenced here: PBMCs from the stem cell graft donor, sampled from the stem cell graft. All receptors derive from a human donor who donated a stem cell graft to a child with SCID. CDR3s include the opening cysteine and the closing phenylalanine or tryptophan. The order of the fields is V gene, clone size, D gene, J gene, CDR3 protein, CDR3 DNA. D genes are given only for firm matches. Only some rows state a clone size, as once, few, many or a class for expanded clones.

TRBV29-1	many	.	TRBJ1-1	CSVEEGAPGEAFF	TGCAGCGTTGAAGAGGGGGCGCCAGGTGAAGCTTTCTTT
TRBV7-8	.	TRBD2	TRBJ2-5	CASSLIGLAGGQETQYF	TGTGCCAGCAGCTTAATAGGACTAGCGGGGGGACAAGAGACCCAGTACTTC
TRBV5-1	.	TRBD2	TRBJ2-3	CASSLTRDYPWSDTQYF	TGCGCCAGCAGCTTAACGCGGGACTACCCCTGGTCAGATACGCAGTATTTT
TRBV3-1	.	.	TRBJ2-3	CACCKLGPWTDTQYF	TGTGCCTGCTGCAAGCTGGGGCCTTGGACAGATACGCAGTATTTT
TRBV5-1	few	.	TRBJ2-2	CASSLAASDTGELFF	TGCGCCAGCAGCTTGGCGGCCTCGGACACCGGGGAGCTGTTTTTT
TRBV10-1	many	.	TRBJ2-2	CASMGTNTGELFF	TGCGCCAGCATGGGGACTAACACCGGGGAGCTGTTTTTT
TRBV5-1	.	.	TRBJ2-5	CASSLVTGQRETQYF	TGCGCCAGCAGCTTGGTCACCGGGCAAAGAGAGACCCAGTACTTC
TRBV6-5	few	TRBD2	TRBJ2-1	CASSTTSGGGNEQFF	TGTGCCAGCAGTACGACTAGCGGGGGCGGGAATGAGCAGTTCTTC
TRBV3-1	.	.	TRBJ2-1	CASSQGRVGGSEQFF	TGTGCCAGCAGCCAAGGTCGGGTTGGCGGGTCTGAGCAGTTCTTC
TRBV14	many	TRBD2	TRBJ2-3	CASTFAGGRDTQYF	TGTGCCAGCACGTTCGCGGGGGGGAGAGATACGCAGTATTTT
TRBV29-1	many	.	TRBJ1-1	CSVSFGKKAEAFF	TGCAGCGTGTCATTCGGTAAAAAGGCTGAAGCTTTCTTT
TRBV13	few	.	TRBJ2-1	CASSLEGGKQFF	TGTGCCAGCAGCTTAGAAGGAGGGAAGCAGTTCTTC
TRBV18	.	.	TRBJ1-1	CASSPAGGINTEAFF	TGTGCCAGCTCACCAGCGGGGGGAATAAACACTGAAGCTTTCTTT
TRBV12-3/TRBV12-4	few	.	TRBJ2-7	CASSFYASYEQYF	TGTGCCAGCAGTTTTTACGCCTCCTACGAGCAGTACTTC
TRBV7-8	few	.	TRBJ1-4	CASSLVGATNEKLFF	TGTGCCAGCAGCTTAGTGGGAGCAACTAATGAAAAACTGTTTTTT
TRBV6-1	few	.	TRBJ2-3	CASSEGGGTDTQYF	TGTGCCAGCTCTGAAGGTGGCGGCACAGATACGCAGTATTTT
TRBV7-3	.	.	TRBJ1-1	CASSPNRENTEAFF	TGTGCCAGCAGCCCAAACAGGGAGAACACTGAAGCTTTCTTT
TRBV20-1	few	.	TRBJ1-1	CSAKSGVGGQNTEAFF	TGCAGTGCTAAATCGGGGGTAGGGGGGCAGAACACTGAAGCTTTCTTT
TRBV4-1	many	TRBD1	TRBJ1-1	CASTRQGGTEAFF	TGCGCCAGCACCAGACAGGGCGGGACTGAAGCTTTCTTT